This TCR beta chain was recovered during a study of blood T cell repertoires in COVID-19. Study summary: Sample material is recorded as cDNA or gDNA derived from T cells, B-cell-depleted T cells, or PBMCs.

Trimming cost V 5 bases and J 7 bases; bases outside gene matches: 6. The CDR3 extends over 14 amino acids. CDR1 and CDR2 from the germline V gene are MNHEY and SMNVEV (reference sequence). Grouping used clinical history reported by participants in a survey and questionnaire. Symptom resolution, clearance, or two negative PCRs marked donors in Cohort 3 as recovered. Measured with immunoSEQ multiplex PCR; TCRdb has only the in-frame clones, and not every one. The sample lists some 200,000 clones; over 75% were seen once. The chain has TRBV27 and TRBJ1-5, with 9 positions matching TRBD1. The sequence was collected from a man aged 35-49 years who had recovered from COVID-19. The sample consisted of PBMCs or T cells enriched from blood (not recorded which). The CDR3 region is CASSPGTGWQPQHF. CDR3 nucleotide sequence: TGTGCCAGCAGTCCCGGGACAGGGTGGCAGCCCCAGCATTTT.